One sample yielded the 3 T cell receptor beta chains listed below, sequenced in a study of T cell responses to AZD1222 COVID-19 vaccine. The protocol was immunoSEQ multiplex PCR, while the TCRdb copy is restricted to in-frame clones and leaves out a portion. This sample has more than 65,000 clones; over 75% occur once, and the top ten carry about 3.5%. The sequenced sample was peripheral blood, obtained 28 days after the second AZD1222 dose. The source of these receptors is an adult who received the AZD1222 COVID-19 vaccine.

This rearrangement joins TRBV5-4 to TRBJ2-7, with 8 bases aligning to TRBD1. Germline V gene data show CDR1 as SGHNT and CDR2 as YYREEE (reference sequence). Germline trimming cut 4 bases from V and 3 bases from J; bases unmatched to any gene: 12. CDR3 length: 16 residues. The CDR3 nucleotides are TGTGCCAGCAGCAACGGACAGGGTTTCTCTGGCTACGAGCAGTACTTC. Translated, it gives CASSNGQGFSGYEQYF.

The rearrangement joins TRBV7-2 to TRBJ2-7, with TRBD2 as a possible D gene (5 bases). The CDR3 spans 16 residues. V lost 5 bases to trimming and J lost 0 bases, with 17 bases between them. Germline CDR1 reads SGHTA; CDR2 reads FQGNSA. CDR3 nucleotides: TGTGCCAGCAGCCACACTAGGGTCCCTAGCTCCTACGAGCAGTACTTC. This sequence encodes CASSHTRVPSSYEQYF.

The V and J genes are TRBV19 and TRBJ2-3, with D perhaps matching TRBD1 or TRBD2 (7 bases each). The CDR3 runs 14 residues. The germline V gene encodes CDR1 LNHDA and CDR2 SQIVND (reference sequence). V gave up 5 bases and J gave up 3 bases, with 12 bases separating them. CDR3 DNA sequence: TGTGCCAGTAGTCCCCAGGGGGGGACAGATACGCAGTATTTT. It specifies CASSPQGGTDTQYF. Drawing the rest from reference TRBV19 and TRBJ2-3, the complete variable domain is DGGITQSPKYLFRKEGQNVTLSCEQNLNHDAMYWYRQDPGQGLRLIYYSQIVNDFQKGDIAEGYSVSREKKESFPLTVTSAQKNPTAFYLCASSPQGGTDTQYFGPGTRLTVL.